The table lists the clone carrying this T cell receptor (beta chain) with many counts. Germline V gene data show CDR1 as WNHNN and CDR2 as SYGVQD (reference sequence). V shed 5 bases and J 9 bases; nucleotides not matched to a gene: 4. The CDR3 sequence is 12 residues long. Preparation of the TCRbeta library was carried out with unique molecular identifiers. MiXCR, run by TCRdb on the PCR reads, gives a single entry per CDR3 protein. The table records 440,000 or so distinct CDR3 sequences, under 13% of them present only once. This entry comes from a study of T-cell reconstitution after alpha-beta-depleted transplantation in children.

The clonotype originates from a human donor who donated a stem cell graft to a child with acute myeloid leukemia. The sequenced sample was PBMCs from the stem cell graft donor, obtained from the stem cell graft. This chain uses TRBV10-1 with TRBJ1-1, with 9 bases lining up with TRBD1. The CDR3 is CASSPGQGKAFF. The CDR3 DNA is TGCGCCAGCAGTCCCGGACAGGGGAAAGCTTTCTTT.